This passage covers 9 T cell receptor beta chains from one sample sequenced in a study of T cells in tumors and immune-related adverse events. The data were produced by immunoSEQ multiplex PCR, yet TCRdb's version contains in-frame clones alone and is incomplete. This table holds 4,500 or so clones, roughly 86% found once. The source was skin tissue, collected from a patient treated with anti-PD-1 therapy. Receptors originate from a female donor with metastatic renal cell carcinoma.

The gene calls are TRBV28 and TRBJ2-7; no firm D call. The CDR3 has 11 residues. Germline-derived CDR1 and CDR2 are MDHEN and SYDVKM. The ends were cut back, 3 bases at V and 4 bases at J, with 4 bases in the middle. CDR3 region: CASSFSYEQYF. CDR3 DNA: TGTGCCAGCAGTTTTTCTTACGAGCAGTACTTC.

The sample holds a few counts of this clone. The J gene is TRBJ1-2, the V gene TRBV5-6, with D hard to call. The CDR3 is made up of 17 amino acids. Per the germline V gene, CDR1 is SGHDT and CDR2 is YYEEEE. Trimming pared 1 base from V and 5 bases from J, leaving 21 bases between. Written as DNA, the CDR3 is TGTGCCAGCAGCTTGTTTTACTCGCGGGAGGAGGGTTATGGCTACACCTTC. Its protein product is CASSLFYSREEGYGYTF.

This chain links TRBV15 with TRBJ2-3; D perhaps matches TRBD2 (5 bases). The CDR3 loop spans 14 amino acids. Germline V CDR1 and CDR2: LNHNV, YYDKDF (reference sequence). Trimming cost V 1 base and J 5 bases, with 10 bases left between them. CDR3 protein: CATSRASGLDTQYF. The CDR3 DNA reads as TGTGCCACCAGCAGAGCATCGGGGTTAGATACGCAGTATTTT. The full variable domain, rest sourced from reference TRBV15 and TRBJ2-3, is DAMVIQNPRYQVTQFGKPVTLSCSQTLNHNVMYWYQQKSSQAPKLLFHYYDKDFNNEADTPDNFQSRRPNTSFCFLDIRSPGLGDTAMYLCATSRASGLDTQYFGPGTRLTVL.

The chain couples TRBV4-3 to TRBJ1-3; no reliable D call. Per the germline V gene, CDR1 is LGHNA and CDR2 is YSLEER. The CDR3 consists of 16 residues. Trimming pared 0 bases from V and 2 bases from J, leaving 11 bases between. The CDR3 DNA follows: TGCGCCAGCAGCCAAGATGTATCGCAGCCTGGAAACACCATATATTTT. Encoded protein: CASSQDVSQPGNTIYF.

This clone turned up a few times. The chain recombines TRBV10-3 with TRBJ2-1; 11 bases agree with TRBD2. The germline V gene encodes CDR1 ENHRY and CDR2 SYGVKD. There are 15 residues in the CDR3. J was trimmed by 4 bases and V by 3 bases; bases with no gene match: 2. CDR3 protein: CAISESSGRYNEQFF. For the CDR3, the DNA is TGTGCCATCAGTGAATCTAGCGGGAGGTACAATGAGCAGTTCTTC.

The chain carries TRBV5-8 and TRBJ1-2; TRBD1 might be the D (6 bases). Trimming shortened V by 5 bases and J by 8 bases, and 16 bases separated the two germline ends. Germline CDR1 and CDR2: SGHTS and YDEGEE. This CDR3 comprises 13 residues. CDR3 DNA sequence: TGTGCCAGCAGGCCACAGGGCTCTCGCGGCTACACCTTC. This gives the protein CASRPQGSRGYTF.

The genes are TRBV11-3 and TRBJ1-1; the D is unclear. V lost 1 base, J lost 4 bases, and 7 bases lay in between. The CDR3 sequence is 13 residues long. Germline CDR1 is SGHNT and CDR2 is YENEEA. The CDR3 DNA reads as TGTGCCAGCAGCTTAGGAACTCGCACTGAAGCTTTCTTT. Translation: CASSLGTRTEAFF.

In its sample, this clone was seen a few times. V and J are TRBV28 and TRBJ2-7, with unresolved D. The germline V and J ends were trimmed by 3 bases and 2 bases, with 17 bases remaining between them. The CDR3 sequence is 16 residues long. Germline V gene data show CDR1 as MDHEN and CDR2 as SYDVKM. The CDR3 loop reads CASSFHLSALTYEQYF. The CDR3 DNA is TGTGCCAGCAGTTTTCATCTCTCAGCGTTAACCTACGAGCAGTACTTC.

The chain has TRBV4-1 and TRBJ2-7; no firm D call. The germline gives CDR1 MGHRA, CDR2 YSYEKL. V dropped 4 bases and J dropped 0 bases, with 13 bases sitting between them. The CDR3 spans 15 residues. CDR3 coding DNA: TGCGCCAGCAGCCGCGTGGCTACCCTCTCCTACGAGCAGTACTTC. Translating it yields CASSRVATLSYEQYF.